Listed below are T cell receptor beta chains from one sample, sequenced in a study of blood T cell repertoires in COVID-19. This table comes from immunoSEQ multiplex PCR, and its TCRdb copy is limited to in-frame clones, with some not included. This sample carries 30,000 to 40,000 clones, more than 70% of them seen once, and the ten largest clones take roughly an eighth. Sequenced input: peripheral blood. These receptors were collected from a human donor with active COVID-19. The donor label of this sample is uncertain. CDR3s include the opening cysteine and the closing phenylalanine or tryptophan. A D gene is named only where the DNA matches it firmly. Size tells how often a clone was seen (once, few, many) or the class of an expanded clone, and some rows leave it out.

d_call	clone_size	v_call	j_call	cdr3_aa	cdr3_nt
TRBD2	once	TRBV11-3	TRBJ2-7	CASSLGGGYEQYF	TGTGCCAGCAGCTTAGGCGGGGGCTACGAGCAGTACTTC
TRBD1	NA	TRBV6-5	TRBJ1-5	CASIPGGQSNQPQHF	TGTGCCAGCATTCCTGGGGGACAGAGCAATCAGCCCCAGCATTTT
NA	NA	TRBV5-5	TRBJ2-1	CASSYSGGGLLNEQFF	TGTGCCAGCAGCTACTCTGGGGGAGGTCTCCTCAATGAGCAGTTCTTC
TRBD2	NA	TRBV11-2	TRBJ2-7	CASSLEASGVYEQYF	TGTGCCAGCAGCTTAGAGGCTAGCGGGGTCTACGAGCAGTACTTC
TRBD1	NA	TRBV2	TRBJ2-7	CASSRGQGASYEQYF	TGTGCCAGCAGTCGGGGACAGGGGGCATCCTACGAGCAGTACTTC
NA	NA	TRBV7-3	TRBJ1-1	CASSPGVGMNTEAFF	TGTGCCAGCAGCCCCGGGGTAGGGATGAACACTGAAGCTTTCTTT
TRBD1	NA	TRBV7-9	TRBJ2-7	CASSSTPGQGNYEQYF	TGTGCCAGCAGCTCCACGCCGGGACAGGGAAACTACGAGCAGTACTTC
TRBD1	NA	TRBV29-1	TRBJ1-1	CSVVATGGTEAFF	TGCAGCGTTGTGGCGACAGGGGGCACTGAAGCTTTCTTT
TRBD2	once	TRBV4-2	TRBJ2-3	CASSPTTSGRTTDTQYF	TGTGCCAGCAGCCCTACGACTAGCGGGCGGACCACAGATACGCAGTATTTT
TRBD1	NA	TRBV5-1	TRBJ1-2	CASSSIANRRGHGYTF	TGCGCCAGCAGCTCCATCGCGAACCGCAGGGGGCATGGCTACACCTTC
NA	NA	TRBV9	TRBJ2-6	CASRRGGTLSSGANVLTF	TGTGCCAGCAGGAGGGGGGGCACTCTGAGCTCTGGGGCCAACGTCCTGACTTTC
TRBD1	NA	TRBV19	TRBJ1-1	CASMAHRGRVSGSGTEAFF	TGTGCCAGTATGGCCCACAGGGGGCGCGTTTCGGGTTCGGGTACTGAAGCTTTCTTT
NA	NA	TRBV6-1	TRBJ1-5	CASSEDRVVGGSNQPQHF	TGTGCCAGCAGTGAAGACAGGGTGGTTGGGGGAAGCAATCAGCCCCAGCATTTT
TRBD1	NA	TRBV19	TRBJ2-7	CASRLTGSRYEQYF	TGTGCCAGTAGGCTGACAGGGAGTAGATACGAGCAGTACTTC
TRBD1	NA	TRBV4-2	TRBJ1-6	CASSHDSNTGTGSSPLHF	TGTGCCAGCAGCCATGATTCGAATACCGGGACAGGGAGTTCACCCCTCCACTTT
NA	NA	TRBV21-1	TRBJ1-2	CASLGTLYYGYTF	TGTGCCAGCCTAGGGACACTCTACTATGGCTACACCTTC
TRBD1	NA	TRBV5-1	TRBJ2-6	CASSLAQGAGANVLTF	TGCGCCAGCAGCTTGGCCCAGGGGGCTGGGGCCAACGTCCTGACTTTC
NA	NA	TRBV18	TRBJ2-7	CASSPSRNYEQYF	TGTGCCAGCTCACCCTCCAGGAACTACGAGCAGTACTTC
TRBD1	once	TRBV4-3	TRBJ2-3	CASSQSGTGSTDTQYF	TGCGCCAGCAGCCAGTCCGGGACAGGAAGCACAGATACGCAGTATTTT
NA	once	TRBV5-1	TRBJ2-2	CASSLRQSGGELFF	TGCGCCAGCAGCTTGAGACAGTCAGGCGGGGAGCTGTTTTTT
NA	NA	TRBV5-6	TRBJ2-3	CASSLKGVDTQYF	TGTGCCAGCAGCTTGAAGGGGGTGGATACGCAGTATTTT
NA	NA	TRBV9	TRBJ1-6	CASSRGAGDSPLHF	TGTGCCAGCAGCAGGGGTGCAGGGGATTCACCCCTCCACTTT
NA	NA	TRBV4-3	TRBJ1-2	CASKQQGASGYTF	TGCGCCAGCAAACAACAGGGTGCCTCTGGCTACACCTTC
NA	NA	TRBV6-2/TRBV6-3	TRBJ2-3	CASSPDSVTDTQYF	TGTGCCAGCAGCCCGGACTCAGTGACAGATACGCAGTATTTT
NA	once	TRBV5-1	TRBJ2-3	CASFDRLHGSDTQYF	TGCGCCAGCTTCGACAGGCTCCACGGATCAGATACGCAGTATTTT
TRBD1	NA	TRBV5-1	TRBJ2-7	CASSPQLQGAQSEQYF	TGCGCCAGCAGCCCTCAACTACAGGGGGCGCAGAGCGAGCAGTACTTC
TRBD2	NA	TRBV15	TRBJ2-5	CATSLTSWLPRETQYF	TGTGCCACCAGCCTGACTAGCTGGCTCCCAAGAGAGACCCAGTACTTC
TRBD2	NA	TRBV10-3	TRBJ2-7	CAISLGLAGGNSYEQYF	TGTGCCATCAGCCTGGGACTAGCGGGGGGAAACTCCTACGAGCAGTACTTC
NA	NA	TRBV20-1	TRBJ2-7	CSASYTSSYEQYF	TGCAGTGCTAGTTACACTAGCTCCTACGAGCAGTACTTC
TRBD1	NA	TRBV4-1	TRBJ2-3	CASSRSGQGSPLDTQYF	TGCGCCAGCAGCCGATCGGGACAGGGGTCACCTCTGGATACGCAGTATTTT
TRBD2	NA	TRBV27	TRBJ2-2	CASRTITRFERGRSGELFF	TGTGCCAGCAGGACAATCACCCGTTTTGAGCGGGGGCGATCCGGGGAGCTGTTTTTT
NA	NA	TRBV3-1/TRBV3-2	TRBJ2-5	CASSQDTGNGETQYF	TGTGCCAGCAGCCAAGATACGGGGAACGGTGAGACCCAGTACTTC
TRBD1	few	TRBV6-2/TRBV6-3	TRBJ1-5	CASSRGQGNNQPQHF	TGTGCCAGCAGCCGGGGACAGGGGAACAATCAGCCCCAGCATTTT
NA	NA	TRBV5-6	TRBJ1-6	CASSPVRGRRGVNSPLHF	TGTGCCAGCAGCCCTGTAAGAGGAAGGAGGGGCGTTAATTCACCCCTCCACTTT
NA	NA	TRBV7-2	TRBJ2-6	CASSPRRSTSGANVLTF	TGTGCCAGCAGCCCCCGACGGAGCACCTCTGGGGCCAACGTCCTGACTTTC
NA	NA	TRBV11-2	TRBJ2-1	CASSLAALQFF	TGTGCCAGCAGCTTAGCTGCTCTACAGTTCTTC
NA	NA	TRBV4-1	TRBJ1-1	CASSLSGFYTEAFF	TGCGCCAGCAGCCTCTCAGGGTTTTACACTGAAGCTTTCTTT
NA	NA	TRBV12-3/TRBV12-4	TRBJ1-2	CASSLTENYGYTF	TGTGCCAGCAGTTTGACAGAGAACTATGGCTACACCTTC
NA	NA	TRBV5-1	TRBJ2-2	CASSLGGRSAGELFF	TGCGCCAGCAGCTTGGGGGGGCGTAGCGCCGGGGAGCTGTTTTTT
TRBD1	NA	TRBV7-6	TRBJ1-1	CASSKQTGGLTEAFF	TGTGCCAGCAGCAAACAGACAGGGGGTCTCACTGAAGCTTTCTTT
NA	few	TRBV11-2	TRBJ1-2	CASSPIQGFGNYGYTF	TGTGCCAGCAGCCCTATCCAGGGGTTTGGGAACTATGGCTACACCTTC
TRBD1	NA	TRBV7-2	TRBJ1-5	CASSWTGRQPQHF	TGTGCCAGCAGCTGGACAGGGAGGCAGCCCCAGCATTTT
NA	NA	TRBV5-1	TRBJ1-1	CASSLALGGNTEAFF	TGCGCCAGCAGCTTGGCCCTAGGCGGTAACACTGAAGCTTTCTTT
NA	NA	TRBV5-1	TRBJ2-2	CASSLAEAGELFF	TGCGCCAGCAGCTTGGCCGAGGCCGGGGAGCTGTTTTTT
NA	NA	TRBV5-1	TRBJ2-3	CASSSGQRTDTQYF	TGCGCCAGCAGCTCCGGACAGCGCACAGATACGCAGTATTTT
NA	once	TRBV6-5	TRBJ1-1	CASSYGSGIVNTEAFF	TGTGCCAGCAGTTACGGATCGGGGATCGTGAACACTGAAGCTTTCTTT
TRBD1	NA	TRBV18	TRBJ1-1	CASSPRMSGGNSNTEAFF	TGTGCCAGCTCACCACGGATGTCAGGGGGGAATTCGAACACTGAAGCTTTCTTT
TRBD2	once	TRBV18	TRBJ2-5	CASSPLKAGGAETQYF	TGTGCCAGCTCACCACTAAAAGCGGGAGGTGCGGAGACCCAGTACTTC
NA	NA	TRBV6-5	TRBJ1-3	CASSNSFSGNTIYF	TGTGCCAGCAGCAACAGCTTCTCTGGAAACACCATATATTTT